The 21 T cell receptor beta chains below all came from one sample that was sequenced in a study of T cells in Graves' hyperthyroidism and ophthalmopathy. It was RNA transcripts that yielded the amplified TCR beta CDR3 regions. The TCR CDR3 was amplified in a first-round RT-PCR using the HTBI primer set. TCRdb reanalysed the multiplex PCR reads using MiXCR and keeps one entry per CDR3 protein. The table has 500,000 to 750,000 distinct CDR3 sequences, 46% seen once. The specimen sequenced was peripheral blood or thyroid tissue (not recorded which). Receptors were obtained from a woman between 18 and 29 years old with Graves' hyperthyroidism.

This clonotype was found many times. The V and J genes are TRBV6-2 or TRBV6-3 and TRBJ2-5; no clear D gene. The CDR3 length is 13 residues. The germline V gene has CDR1 MNHEY and CDR2 SVGEGT. The V end was cut by 2 bases, the J end by 2 bases, with 6 bases between. The CDR3 coding sequence is TGTGCCAGCAGTTACCGGGCACAAGAGACCCAGTACTTC. It yields the protein CASSYRAQETQYF.

This clonotype was counted ten times or more. The gene calls are TRBV12-3 or TRBV12-4 and TRBJ2-6, with TRBD1 matching over 7 bases. This CDR3 comprises 15 residues. Unmatched junction bases numbered 5, after V lost 5 bases and J lost 4 bases. This CDR3 is CASSHTGAGANVLTF. The CDR3 nucleotides are TGTGCCAGCAGTCACACAGGGGCAGGGGCCAACGTCCTGACTTTC.

There are many counts of this clonotype. The V call is TRBV7-3, the J call TRBJ1-1; no definite D call. V was pared by 6 bases and J by 0 bases, with 8 bases between. CDR1 SGHTA and CDR2 FQGTGA come from the germline V gene. The CDR3 extends over 13 amino acids. CDR3 region: CASSQQMNTEAFF. In nucleotides, the CDR3 is TGTGCCAGCAGTCAACAGATGAACACTGAAGCTTTCTTT.

The chain links TRBV5-6 to TRBJ2-6, with D perhaps TRBD1 (5 bases). Germline V CDR1 and CDR2: SGHDT, YYEEEE. The CDR3 has 17 residues. Between the trimmed V and J ends, which lost 0 bases and 7 bases, there was a span of 17 bases. For the CDR3, the DNA is TGTGCCAGCAGCTTGGTGGGGCTTTACTCCGAAGCCAACGTCCTGACTTTC. Translated, it gives CASSLVGLYSEANVLTF.

The CDR3 DNA reads TGTGCCAGCAGCTGGGGGGACAGGGTGGAACAGCCCCAGCATTTT. Translating it yields CASSWGDRVEQPQHF. The chain combines TRBV5-6 with TRBJ1-5; 9 bases fit TRBD1. V lost 3 bases and J lost 7; bases outside the gene matches: 8. The germline V gene has CDR1 SGHDT and CDR2 YYEEEE. The CDR3 has 15 amino acids.

This clonotype was counted ten times or more. This chain uses TRBV6-5 with TRBJ2-5; TRBD1 or TRBD2 may be the D gene (5 bases each). The CDR3 length is 16 residues. Trimming stripped 6 bases from V and 4 bases from J, with 21 bases between. CDR1 MNHEY and CDR2 SVGAGI come from the germline V gene. CDR3 sequence reads: CASSPQAGDPRETQYF. The CDR3 bases are TGTGCCAGCAGCCCGCAGGCCGGGGACCCCAGAGAGACCCAGTACTTC.

V gene TRBV29-1 combines with J gene TRBJ1-1, with a tentative D call TRBD1 (6 bases). Looked up from germline, CDR1 is SQVTM and CDR2 is ANQGSEA. There are 13 residues in the CDR3. With 4 bases removed from V and 0 bases from J, the gap between germline ends came to 9 bases. This chain's CDR3 is CSVGGAVNTEAFF. The CDR3 bases are TGCAGCGTTGGGGGGGCAGTGAACACTGAAGCTTTCTTT.

The chain links TRBV6-4 to TRBJ2-7; possibly TRBD2 for D (5 bases). From germline, CDR1 is MRHNA and CDR2 SNTAGT. The V end was cut by 4 bases, the J end by 2 bases, with 9 bases between. The CDR3 runs to 13 residues. Here the CDR3 DNA reads TGTGCCAGCAGTGTGCGAGCGGCCTACGAGCAGTACTTC. Its protein is CASSVRAAYEQYF.

The V and J genes are TRBV18 and TRBJ2-2; a possible D gene is TRBD2 (5 bases). Germline loops: CDR1 KGHSH, CDR2 LQKENI. V was cut by 1 base and J by 0 bases, with 9 bases left in between. The CDR3 spans 16 residues. CDR3 sequence (DNA): TGTGCCAGCTCACCACGGCGGGCCTCGAACACCGGGGAGCTGTTTTTT. Translated, it gives CASSPRRASNTGELFF. Filled out from reference TRBV18 and TRBJ2-2, the complete variable domain reads NAGVMQNPRHLVRRRGQEARLRCSPMKGHSHVYWYRQLPEEGLKFMVYLQKENIIDESGMPKERFSAEFPKEGPSILRIQQVVRGDSAAYFCASSPRRASNTGELFFGEGSRLTVL.

This rearrangement joins TRBV18 to TRBJ2-5; D possibly corresponds to TRBD2 (5 bases). V was trimmed by 0 bases and J by 4 bases, leaving 12 bases between them. CDR3 length: 15 amino acids. The germline CDR1 and CDR2 sequences are KGHSH and LQKENI. CDR3 residues: CASSPPRVGIETQYF. The DNA of the CDR3 is TGTGCCAGCTCACCACCGAGGGTTGGGATAGAGACCCAGTACTTC.

The chain links TRBV20-1 to TRBJ2-2, with D perhaps TRBD1 or TRBD2 (5 bases each). This CDR3 has 12 residues. Germline assignment: CDR1 DFQATT and CDR2 SNEGSKA (reference sequence). Trimming left V 4 bases short and J 13 bases short, with 16 bases between. The CDR3 bases are TGCAGTGCTACGACCCGGCAGAGGGGGCTGTTTTTT. Encoded protein: CSATTRQRGLFF.

This clonotype appeared a few times. The genes are TRBV24-1 and TRBJ2-5; 7 bases map to TRBD1. The CDR3 has 13 amino acids. V trimming: 6 bases; J trimming: 1 base; junction bases outside the gene matches: 1. Germline-derived CDR1 and CDR2 are KGHDR and SFDVKD. CDR3: CATSTGAQETQYF. The CDR3 DNA reads TGTGCCACCAGTACAGGGGCCCAAGAGACCCAGTACTTC.

The chain carries TRBV20-1 and TRBJ1-4; 7 nucleotides align to TRBD1. The CDR3 runs to 15 residues. Unmatched junction bases numbered 9, after V lost 1 base and J lost 7 bases. Germline-derived CDR1 and CDR2 are DFQATT and SNEGSKA (reference sequence). Here the CDR3 DNA reads TGCAGTGCTAGAGTCCACAGGGGAGGAAGTGAAAAACTGTTTTTT. It codes for CSARVHRGGSEKLFF.

This clonotype was seen at least ten times. The chain employs TRBV20-1 and TRBJ1-5, with TRBD1 matching over 8 bases. With 4 bases clipped from V and 5 bases from J, the junction kept 7 bases outside the gene matches. Per the germline V gene, CDR1 is DFQATT and CDR2 is SNEGSKA (reference sequence). CDR3 size: 14 residues. CDR3 in amino acids: CSATDRGTDQPQHF. CDR3 sequence (DNA): TGCAGTGCTACCGACAGGGGTACGGATCAGCCCCAGCATTTT.

This chain links TRBV24-1 with TRBJ2-5; TRBD2 is a possible D gene (5 bases). The CDR3 consists of 13 residues. V was cut by 5 bases and J by 5 bases, with 11 bases left in between. Germline-derived CDR1 and CDR2 are KGHDR and SFDVKD. CDR3 coding DNA: TGTGCCACCAGTGCCATTGGAGGTGAGACCCAGTACTTC. It specifies CATSAIGGETQYF.

This chain connects TRBV10-3 to TRBJ2-5; D might be TRBD1 (5 bases). CDR1 and CDR2 from the germline V gene are ENHRY and SYGVKD. V was trimmed by 11 bases and J by 5 bases, leaving 15 bases between them. There are 12 residues in the CDR3. The CDR3 is CAPFGQGETQYF. For the CDR3, the DNA is TGTGCCCCGTTCGGGCAGGGCGAGACCCAGTACTTC.

The V call is TRBV5-4, the J call TRBJ2-5; TRBD2 agrees at 7 bases. This CDR3 contains 19 residues. V was clipped by 0 bases and J by 5 bases; unmatched bases: 19. From germline, CDR1 is SGHNT and CDR2 YYREEE (reference sequence). CDR3 coding DNA: TGTGCCAGCAGCTTGGCCCCAGCGGGATCAACGAGGGGATATGAGACCCAGTACTTC. Its protein product is CASSLAPAGSTRGYETQYF. Complete variable domain (other parts from reference TRBV5-4 and TRBJ2-5): ETGVTQSPTHLIKTRGQQVTLRCSSQSGHNTVSWYQQALGQGPQFIFQYYREEENGRGNFPPRFSGLQFPNYSSELNVNALELDDSALYLCASSLAPAGSTRGYETQYFGPGTRLLVL.

This chain connects TRBV20-1 to TRBJ2-5; TRBD2 matches 14 bases. The end of the DNA aligns better with TRBJ2-1, so the J call may be wrong. CDR3 length: 16 residues. In germline, CDR1 is DFQATT, CDR2 SNEGSKA (reference sequence). The CDR3 is CSVIFLRLAGGDEQFF. The CDR3 coding sequence is TGCAGTGTGATATTTCTTCGACTAGCGGGAGGGGATGAGCAGTTCTTC.

This clonotype was seen many times. Written as DNA, the CDR3 is TGTGCCACCAGTGATCCTGACGGGGCCCTCGAGACCCAGTACTTC. It encodes CATSDPDGALETQYF. The chain is built from TRBV24-1 and TRBJ2-5; D is possibly TRBD1 or TRBD2 (5 bases each). CDR3 size: 15 residues. CDR1 is KGHDR and CDR2 is SFDVKD in the germline V gene. V was cut by 3 bases and J by 5 bases, with 15 bases left in between.

The table lists this clonotype with many counts. This chain connects TRBV12-3 or TRBV12-4 to TRBJ1-1; 8 bases are a match to TRBD1. This CDR3 region has 15 residues. The trim removed 2 bases at V and 6 bases at J, leaving 8 bases unmatched. CDR3 loop: CASSLSGRGRSEAFF. For the CDR3, the DNA is TGTGCCAGCAGTTTAAGCGGCAGGGGGCGGTCTGAAGCTTTCTTT.

The table lists this clonotype with many counts. The rearrangement links TRBV29-1 to TRBJ1-5; tentatively, D is TRBD1 (5 bases). The V gene lost 6 bases and the J gene lost 7 bases, with 7 bases spanning the gap. The CDR3 covers 10 residues. Germline loops: CDR1 SQVTM, CDR2 ANQGSEA. The CDR3 here is CSVGGQPQHF. In DNA form, the CDR3 reads TGCAGCGTGGGGGGGCAGCCCCAGCATTTT.